Below are 12 T cell receptor beta chains sequenced from a single sample in a study of neurological immune-mediated disorders. Each CDR3 protein is one row after TCRdb ran MiXCR on the 5' RACE reads. This table has just over 30,000 distinct CDR3 sequences, approximately 5.2% appearing once. Sequencing input: CD4+ T cells from blood. The receptors come from a woman in her 50s in good health.

Sample share makes this clonotype medium-sized. The chain couples TRBV10-3 to TRBJ1-3, with D uncertain. The germline V gene has CDR1 ENHRY and CDR2 SYGVKD. This CDR3 has 12 residues. Trimming shortened V by 2 bases and J by 3 bases, and 2 bases separated the two germline ends. This chain's CDR3 is CAISEGGNTIYF. The CDR3, as DNA: TGTGCCATCAGTGAGGGTGGAAACACCATATATTTT.

This clonotype was observed many times. The rearrangement links TRBV12-3 or TRBV12-4 to TRBJ1-4; 7 nucleotides align to TRBD1. The V and J ends lost 4 bases and 6 bases, in that order; junction bases with no gene match: 8. The CDR3 consists of 15 residues. CDR3 coding DNA: TGTGCCAGCAGTTATGCACCGGGACAGCATGAAAAACTGTTTTTT. Translating it yields CASSYAPGQHEKLFF.

This clonotype was seen at least ten times. This chain links TRBV6-2 or TRBV6-3 with TRBJ2-3; D possibly corresponds to TRBD2 (5 bases). The CDR3 sequence is 15 residues long. V dropped 0 bases and J dropped 4 bases, with 11 bases sitting between them. Germline V CDR1 and CDR2: MNHEY, SVGEGT. The CDR3 sequence is CASSYSVNGADTQYF. CDR3 bases: TGTGCCAGCAGTTACTCGGTCAACGGGGCAGATACGCAGTATTTT.

This clonotype appeared many times. V gene TRBV5-4 combines with J gene TRBJ1-2, with D possibly TRBD1 on 6 matching bases. The V end was cut by 4 bases, the J end by 2 bases, with 9 bases between. The CDR3 contains 13 residues. CDR1 SGHNT and CDR2 YYREEE come from the germline V gene (reference sequence). CDR3 sequence reads: CASSPTGNYGYTF. CDR3 DNA: TGTGCCAGCAGCCCTACAGGGAACTATGGCTACACCTTC.

This clonotype has a count of ten or more. The chain employs TRBV7-2 and TRBJ2-7; D not resolved. V shed 4 bases and J shed 4 bases, with 17 bases lying between them. Germline V CDR1 and CDR2: SGHTA, FQGNSA. The CDR3 contains 15 residues. CDR3 sequence: CASSSPGGTGYEQYF. CDR3 bases: TGTGCCAGCAGCTCCCCAGGCGGTACCGGGTACGAGCAGTACTTC.

The sample holds many counts of this clonotype. This chain connects TRBV7-3 to TRBJ2-5; D gene ambiguous. CDR3 length: 12 residues. Trimming pared 5 bases from V and 0 bases from J, leaving 4 bases between. Germline CDR1 SGHTA, CDR2 FQGTGA. The CDR3 DNA follows: TGTGCCAGCAGCCGGGACCAAGAGACCCAGTACTTC. This translates into CASSRDQETQYF.

Ten or more counts support this clonotype. This rearrangement joins TRBV27 to TRBJ1-1; TRBD1 aligns across 9 bases. V gave up 6 bases and J gave up 2 bases; unmatched junction bases: 4. Germline V gives CDR1 MNHEY, CDR2 SMNVEV (reference sequence). This CDR3 has 14 amino acids. CDR3 amino acids: CASSRQGVNTEAFF. The CDR3 DNA reads as TGTGCCAGCAGCCGACAGGGGGTAAACACTGAAGCTTTCTTT.

This clonotype was observed a few times. The chain uses TRBV12-3 or TRBV12-4 and TRBJ1-5, with 8 bases aligning to TRBD1. The CDR3 spans 13 residues. In DNA, the CDR3 is TGTGCGGTAAAACAGGGGGAAAATCAGCCCCAGCATTTT. Its protein is CAVKQGENQPQHF.

This clonotype was recorded many times. The CDR3 loop reads CASSLSPGANTGELFF. CDR3 in DNA: TGCGCCAGCAGCTTGTCGCCTGGTGCCAACACCGGGGAGCTGTTTTTT. This chain uses TRBV5-1 with TRBJ2-2; D is uncertain. From germline, CDR1 is SGHRS and CDR2 YFSETQ. The V end lost 1 base, the J end lost 2 bases, and 12 bases lay between the germline ends. The CDR3 runs to 16 residues. The whole variable domain, filled in from reference TRBV5-1 and TRBJ2-2, reads KAGVTQTPRYLIKTRGQQVTLSCSPISGHRSVSWYQQTPGQGLQFLFEYFSETQRNKGNFPGRFSGRQFSNSRSEMNVSTLELGDSALYLCASSLSPGANTGELFFGEGSRLTVL.

This clonotype is labeled as medium-sized. This chain connects TRBV20-1 to TRBJ2-1; the match to TRBD1 covers 8 bases. Germline V CDR1 and CDR2: DFQATT, SNEGSKA (reference sequence). The CDR3 extends over 12 amino acids. V dropped 2 bases and J dropped 8; count of bases not matched to a gene: 2. CDR3 DNA sequence: TGCAGTGCTAGAAGGACAGGGTATGAGCAGTTCTTC. Protein sequence: CSARRTGYEQFF.

This clonotype was counted at least ten times. CDR3 sequence: CASSSGTGRTNEKLFF. The CDR3 nucleotides read TGTGCCAGCAGCTCCGGGACAGGGCGAACTAATGAAAAACTGTTTTTT. This sequence joins TRBV9 and TRBJ1-4; 9 bases are shared with TRBD1. J lost 1 base, V lost 4 bases, and 5 bases had no gene match. CDR1 is SGDLS, CDR2 YYNGEE, per germline. CDR3 length: 16 amino acids.

The chain couples TRBV10-3 to TRBJ1-1; D not certain. The CDR3 spans 14 residues. Per the germline V gene, CDR1 is ENHRY and CDR2 is SYGVKD. Between the trimmed V and J ends, which lost 0 bases and 0 bases, there was a span of 5 bases. CDR3 region: CAISESTVNTEAFF. CDR3 DNA: TGTGCCATCAGTGAGTCTACGGTGAACACTGAAGCTTTCTTT.